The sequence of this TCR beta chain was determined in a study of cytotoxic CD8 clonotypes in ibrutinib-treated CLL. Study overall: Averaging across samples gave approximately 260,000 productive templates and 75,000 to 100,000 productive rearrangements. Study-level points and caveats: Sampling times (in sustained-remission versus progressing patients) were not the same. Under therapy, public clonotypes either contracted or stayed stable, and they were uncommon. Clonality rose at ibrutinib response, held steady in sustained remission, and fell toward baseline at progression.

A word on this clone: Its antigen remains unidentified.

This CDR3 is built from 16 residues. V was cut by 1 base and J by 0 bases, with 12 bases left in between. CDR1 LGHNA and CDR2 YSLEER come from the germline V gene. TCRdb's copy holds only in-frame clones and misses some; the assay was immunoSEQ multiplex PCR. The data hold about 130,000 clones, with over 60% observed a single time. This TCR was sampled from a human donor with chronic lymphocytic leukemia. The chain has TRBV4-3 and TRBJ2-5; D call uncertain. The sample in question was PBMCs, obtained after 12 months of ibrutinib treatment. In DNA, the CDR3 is TGCGCCAGCAGCCAAGGGGCATTACTGTACCAAGAGACCCAGTACTTC. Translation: CASSQGALLYQETQYF.